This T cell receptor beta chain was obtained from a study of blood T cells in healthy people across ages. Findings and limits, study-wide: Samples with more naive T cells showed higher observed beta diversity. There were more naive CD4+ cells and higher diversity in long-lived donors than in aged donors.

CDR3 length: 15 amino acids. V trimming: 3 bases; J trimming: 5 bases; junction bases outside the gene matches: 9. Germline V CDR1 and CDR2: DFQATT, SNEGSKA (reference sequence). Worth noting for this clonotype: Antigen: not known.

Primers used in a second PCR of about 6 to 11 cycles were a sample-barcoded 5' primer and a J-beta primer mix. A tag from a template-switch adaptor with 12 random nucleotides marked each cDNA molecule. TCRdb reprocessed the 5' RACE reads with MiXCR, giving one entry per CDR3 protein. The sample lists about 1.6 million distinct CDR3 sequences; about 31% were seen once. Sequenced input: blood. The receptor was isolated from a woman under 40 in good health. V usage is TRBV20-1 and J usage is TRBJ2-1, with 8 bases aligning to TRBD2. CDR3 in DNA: TGCAGTGCTAGTAGGGAAAGCGGGAGCGACAATGAGCAGTTCTTC. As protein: CSASRESGSDNEQFF.